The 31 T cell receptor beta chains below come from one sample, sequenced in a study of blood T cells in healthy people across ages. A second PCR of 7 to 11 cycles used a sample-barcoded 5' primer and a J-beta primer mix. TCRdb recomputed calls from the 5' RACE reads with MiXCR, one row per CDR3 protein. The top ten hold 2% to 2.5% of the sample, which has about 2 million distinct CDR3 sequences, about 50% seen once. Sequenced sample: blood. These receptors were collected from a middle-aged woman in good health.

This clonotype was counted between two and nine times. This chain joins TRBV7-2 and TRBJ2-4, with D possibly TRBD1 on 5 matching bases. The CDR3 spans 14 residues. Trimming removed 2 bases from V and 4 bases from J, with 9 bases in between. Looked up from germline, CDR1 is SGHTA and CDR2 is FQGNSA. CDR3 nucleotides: TGTGCCAGCAGCTTATCAGGGATGAAAAACATTCAGTACTTC. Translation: CASSLSGMKNIQYF. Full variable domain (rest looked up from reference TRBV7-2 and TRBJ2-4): GAGVSQSPSNKVTEKGKDVELRCDPISGHTALYWYRQSLGQGLEFLIYFQGNSAPDKSGLPSDRFSAERTGGSVSTLTIQRTQQEDSAVYLCASSLSGMKNIQYFGAGTRLSVL.

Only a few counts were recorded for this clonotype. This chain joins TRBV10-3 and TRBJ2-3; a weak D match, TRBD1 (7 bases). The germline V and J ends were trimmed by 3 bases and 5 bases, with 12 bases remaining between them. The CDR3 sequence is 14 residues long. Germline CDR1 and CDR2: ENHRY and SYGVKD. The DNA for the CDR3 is TGTGCCATCAGTGAACCAGGGGGGCTAGATACGCAGTATTTT. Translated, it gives CAISEPGGLDTQYF.

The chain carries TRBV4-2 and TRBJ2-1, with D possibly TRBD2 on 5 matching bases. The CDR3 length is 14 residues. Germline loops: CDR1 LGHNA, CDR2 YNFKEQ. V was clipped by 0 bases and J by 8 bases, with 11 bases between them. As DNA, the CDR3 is TGTGCCAGCAGCCAAGATAGGGCTAGCTATGAGCAGTTCTTC. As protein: CASSQDRASYEQFF.

The CDR3 loop is CASSSTWTAGERTGYTF. The CDR3 region has the DNA TGTGCCAGCAGTTCAACCTGGACGGCAGGGGAAAGGACAGGCTACACCTTC. V and J are TRBV27 and TRBJ1-2; a possible D gene is TRBD1 (6 bases). Germline values: CDR1 MNHEY, CDR2 SMNVEV (reference sequence). Trimming removed 4 bases from V and 8 bases from J, with 26 bases in between. The CDR3 is made up of 17 amino acids.

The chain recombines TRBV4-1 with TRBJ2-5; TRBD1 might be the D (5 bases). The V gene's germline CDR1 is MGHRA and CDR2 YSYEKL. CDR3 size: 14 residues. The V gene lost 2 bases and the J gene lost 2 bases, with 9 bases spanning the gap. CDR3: CASSQQQGQETQYF. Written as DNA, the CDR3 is TGCGCCAGCAGCCAACAGCAGGGACAAGAGACCCAGTACTTC.

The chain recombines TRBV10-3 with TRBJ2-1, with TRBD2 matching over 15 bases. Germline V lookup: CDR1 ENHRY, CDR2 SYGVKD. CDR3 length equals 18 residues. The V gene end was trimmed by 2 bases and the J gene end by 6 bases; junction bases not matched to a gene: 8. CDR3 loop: CAISEPGTSGGPRNEQFF. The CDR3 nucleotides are TGTGCCATCAGTGAGCCGGGGACTAGCGGGGGGCCCCGCAATGAGCAGTTCTTC.

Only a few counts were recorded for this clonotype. The CDR3 reads CASSFETNIQYF. CDR3 in DNA: TGTGCCAGCAGTTTCGAGACTAACATTCAGTACTTC. The chain couples TRBV12-3 or TRBV12-4 to TRBJ2-4; D gene unclear. Between the trimmed V and J ends, which lost 3 bases and 7 bases, there was a span of 7 bases. This CDR3 spans 12 amino acids.

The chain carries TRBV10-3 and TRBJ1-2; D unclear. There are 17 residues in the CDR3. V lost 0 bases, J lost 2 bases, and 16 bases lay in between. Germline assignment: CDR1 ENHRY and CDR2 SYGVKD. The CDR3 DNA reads TGTGCCATCAGTGAGTCAGCCTCGCGACTGCCGAACTATGGCTACACCTTC. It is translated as CAISESASRLPNYGYTF.

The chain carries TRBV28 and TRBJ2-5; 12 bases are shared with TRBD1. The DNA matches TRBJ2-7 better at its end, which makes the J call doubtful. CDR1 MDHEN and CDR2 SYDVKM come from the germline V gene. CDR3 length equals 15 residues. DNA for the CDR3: TGTGCCAGCAGTGAACCCGGGACAGGGGGCGACGAGCAGTACTTC. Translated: CASSEPGTGGDEQYF.

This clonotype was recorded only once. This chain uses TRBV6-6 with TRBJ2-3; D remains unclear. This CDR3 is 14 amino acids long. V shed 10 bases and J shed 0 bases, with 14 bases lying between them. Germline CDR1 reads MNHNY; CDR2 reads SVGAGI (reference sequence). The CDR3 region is CANRLFDSTDTQYF. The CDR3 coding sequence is TGTGCCAACCGACTTTTCGACAGCACAGATACGCAGTATTTT.

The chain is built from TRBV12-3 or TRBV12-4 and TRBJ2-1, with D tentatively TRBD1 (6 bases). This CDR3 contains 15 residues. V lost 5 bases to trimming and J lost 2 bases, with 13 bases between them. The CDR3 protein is CASSPTGYTYNEQFF. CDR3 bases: TGTGCCAGCAGTCCGACAGGCTACACCTACAATGAGCAGTTCTTC.

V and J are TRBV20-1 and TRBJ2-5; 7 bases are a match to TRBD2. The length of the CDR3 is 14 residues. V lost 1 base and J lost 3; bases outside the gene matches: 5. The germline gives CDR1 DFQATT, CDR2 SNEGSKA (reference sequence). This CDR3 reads CSARVGGEEETQYF. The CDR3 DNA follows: TGCAGTGCTAGAGTGGGGGGGGAAGAAGAGACCCAGTACTTC.

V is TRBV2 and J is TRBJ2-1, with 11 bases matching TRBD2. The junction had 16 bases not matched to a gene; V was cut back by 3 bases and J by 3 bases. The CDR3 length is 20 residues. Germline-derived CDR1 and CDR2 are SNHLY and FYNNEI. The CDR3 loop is CASSDSFGVAGGLNYNEQFF. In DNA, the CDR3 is TGTGCCAGCAGTGACAGCTTTGGGGTAGCGGGGGGGCTCAACTACAATGAGCAGTTCTTC.

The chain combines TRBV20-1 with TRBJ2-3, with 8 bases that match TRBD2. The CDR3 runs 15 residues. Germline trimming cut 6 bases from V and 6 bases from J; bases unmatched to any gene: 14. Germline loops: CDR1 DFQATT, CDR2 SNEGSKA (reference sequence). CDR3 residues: CSARKGLVPSDTQYF. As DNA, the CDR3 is TGCAGTGCACGAAAGGGACTAGTTCCCTCGGATACGCAGTATTTT.

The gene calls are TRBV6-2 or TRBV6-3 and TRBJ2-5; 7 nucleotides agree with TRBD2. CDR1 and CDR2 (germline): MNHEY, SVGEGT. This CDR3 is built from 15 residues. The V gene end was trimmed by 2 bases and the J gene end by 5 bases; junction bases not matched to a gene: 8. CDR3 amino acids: CASSYTGLVGETQYF. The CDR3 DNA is TGTGCCAGCAGTTACACCGGACTAGTCGGGGAGACCCAGTACTTC.

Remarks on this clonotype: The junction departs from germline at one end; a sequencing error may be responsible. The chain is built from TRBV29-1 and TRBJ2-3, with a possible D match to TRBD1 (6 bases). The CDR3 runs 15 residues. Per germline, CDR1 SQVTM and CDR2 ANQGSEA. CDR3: CSVVDPGESTDTRYF. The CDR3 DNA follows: TGCAGCGTTGTAGATCCAGGGGAGAGCACAGATACGCGGTATTTT.

Here the CDR3 DNA reads TGCAGCGCCCGGACAGGGGGCGCAGATGAAAAACTGTTTTTT. This sequence encodes CSARTGGADEKLFF. The J gene is TRBJ1-4, the V gene TRBV29-1, with TRBD1 identical over 11 bases. This CDR3 comprises 14 residues. The J segment lost 6 bases and the V segment lost 7 bases, leaving 7 bases of the junction unmatched. Germline lookup yields CDR1 SQVTM and CDR2 ANQGSEA.

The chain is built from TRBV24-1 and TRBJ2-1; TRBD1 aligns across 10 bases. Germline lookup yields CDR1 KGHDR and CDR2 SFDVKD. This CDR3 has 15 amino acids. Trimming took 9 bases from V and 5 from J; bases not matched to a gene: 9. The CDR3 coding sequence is TGTGCCACCGGTCCGGGACAGGGGAATGACAATGAGCAGTTCTTC. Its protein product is CATGPGQGNDNEQFF.

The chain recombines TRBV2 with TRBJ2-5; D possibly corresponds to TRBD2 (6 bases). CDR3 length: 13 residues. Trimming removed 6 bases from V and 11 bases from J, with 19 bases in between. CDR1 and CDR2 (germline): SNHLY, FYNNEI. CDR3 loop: CASRRDSQSSQYF. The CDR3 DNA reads TGTGCCAGCAGACGGGACTCGCAATCCTCACAGTACTTC.

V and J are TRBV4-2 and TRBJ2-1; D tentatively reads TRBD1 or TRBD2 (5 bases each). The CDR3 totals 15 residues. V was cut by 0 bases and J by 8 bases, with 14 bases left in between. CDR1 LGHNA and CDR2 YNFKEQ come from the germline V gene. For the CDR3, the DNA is TGTGCCAGCAGCCAAGAAGTCGGTAGGGGAGATGAGCAGTTCTTC. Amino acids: CASSQEVGRGDEQFF.

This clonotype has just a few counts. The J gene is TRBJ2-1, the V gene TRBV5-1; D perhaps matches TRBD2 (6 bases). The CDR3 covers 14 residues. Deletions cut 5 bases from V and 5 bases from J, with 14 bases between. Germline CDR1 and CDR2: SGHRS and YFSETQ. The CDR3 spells CASRFTGEDNEQFF. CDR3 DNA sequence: TGCGCCAGCAGATTTACCGGGGAGGACAATGAGCAGTTCTTC.

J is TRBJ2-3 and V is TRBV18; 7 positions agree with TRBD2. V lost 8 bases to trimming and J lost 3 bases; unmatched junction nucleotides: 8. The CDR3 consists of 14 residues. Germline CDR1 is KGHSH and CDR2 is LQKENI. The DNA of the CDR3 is TGTGCCAGCCAAGGCGGGGGAGTAACAGATACGCAGTATTTT. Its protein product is CASQGGGVTDTQYF.

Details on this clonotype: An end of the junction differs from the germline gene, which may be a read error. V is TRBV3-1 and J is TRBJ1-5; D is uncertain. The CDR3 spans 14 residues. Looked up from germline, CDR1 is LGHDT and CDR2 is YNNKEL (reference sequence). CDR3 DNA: TGTGCCAGCAGCCGCATCTATAGCAATCAACCCCAGCATTTT. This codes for CASSRIYSNQPQHF.

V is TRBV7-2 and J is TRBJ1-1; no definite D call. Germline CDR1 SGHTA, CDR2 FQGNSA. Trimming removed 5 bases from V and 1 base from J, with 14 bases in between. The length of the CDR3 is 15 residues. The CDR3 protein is CASSRPPGGNTEAFF. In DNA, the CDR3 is TGTGCCAGCAGCCGCCCGCCTGGAGGGAACACTGAAGCTTTCTTT.

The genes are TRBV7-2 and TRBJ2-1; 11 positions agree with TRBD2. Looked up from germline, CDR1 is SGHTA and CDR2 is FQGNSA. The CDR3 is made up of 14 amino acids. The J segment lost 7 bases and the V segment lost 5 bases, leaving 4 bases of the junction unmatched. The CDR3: CASSPSGGWNEQFF. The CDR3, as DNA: TGTGCCAGCAGCCCTAGCGGGGGGTGGAATGAGCAGTTCTTC.

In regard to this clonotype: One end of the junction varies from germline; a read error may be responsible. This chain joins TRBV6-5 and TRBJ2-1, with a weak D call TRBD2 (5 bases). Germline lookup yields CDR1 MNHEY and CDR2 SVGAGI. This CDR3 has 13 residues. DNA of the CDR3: TGTGCCAGCAGACTAGACCTAGTTAATGAGCAGTTATTC. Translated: CASRLDLVNEQLF.

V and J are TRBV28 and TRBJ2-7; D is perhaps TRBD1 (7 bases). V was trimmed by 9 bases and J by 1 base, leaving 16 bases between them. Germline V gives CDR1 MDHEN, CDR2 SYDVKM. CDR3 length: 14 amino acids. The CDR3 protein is CASLGAGGSYEQYF. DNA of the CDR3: TGTGCCAGTCTGGGTGCAGGGGGGTCCTACGAGCAGTACTTC.

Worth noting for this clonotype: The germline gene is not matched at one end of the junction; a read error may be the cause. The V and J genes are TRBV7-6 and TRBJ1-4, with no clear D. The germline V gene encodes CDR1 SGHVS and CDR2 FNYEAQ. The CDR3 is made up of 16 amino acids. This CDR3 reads CASREFTGVSNERLFF. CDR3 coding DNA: TGTGCCAGCAGAGAGTTCACCGGGGTCTCTAATGAAAGACTGTTTTTT.

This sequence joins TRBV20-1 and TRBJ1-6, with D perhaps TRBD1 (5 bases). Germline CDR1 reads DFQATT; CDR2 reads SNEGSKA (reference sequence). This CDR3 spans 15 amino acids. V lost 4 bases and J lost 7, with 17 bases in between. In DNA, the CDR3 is TGCAGTGCTATAAAGCCGGGACCGCAGAATTCACCCCTCCACTTT. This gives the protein CSAIKPGPQNSPLHF.

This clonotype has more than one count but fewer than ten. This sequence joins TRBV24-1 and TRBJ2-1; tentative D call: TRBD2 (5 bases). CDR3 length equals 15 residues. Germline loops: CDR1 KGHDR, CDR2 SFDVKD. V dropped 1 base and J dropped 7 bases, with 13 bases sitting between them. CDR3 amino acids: CATSDLAVPTNEQFF. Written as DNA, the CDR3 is TGTGCCACCAGTGATTTAGCGGTTCCAACTAATGAGCAGTTCTTC.

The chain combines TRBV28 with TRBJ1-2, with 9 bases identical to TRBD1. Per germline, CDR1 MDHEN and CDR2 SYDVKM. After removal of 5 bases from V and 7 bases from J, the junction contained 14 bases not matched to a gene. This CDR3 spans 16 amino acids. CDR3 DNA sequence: TGTGCCAGCAGTAAAGAAAATAGTTGGGACAGGGCTGGCTACACCTTC. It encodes CASSKENSWDRAGYTF.